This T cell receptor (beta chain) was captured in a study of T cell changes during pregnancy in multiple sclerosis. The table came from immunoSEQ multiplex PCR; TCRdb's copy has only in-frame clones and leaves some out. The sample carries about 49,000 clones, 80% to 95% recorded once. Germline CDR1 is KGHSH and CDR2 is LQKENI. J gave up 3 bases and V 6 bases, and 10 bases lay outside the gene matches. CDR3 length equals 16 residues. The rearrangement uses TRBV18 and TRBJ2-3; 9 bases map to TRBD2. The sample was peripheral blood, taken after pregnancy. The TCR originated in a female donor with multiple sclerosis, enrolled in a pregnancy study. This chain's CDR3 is CASSGNSGGITDTQYF. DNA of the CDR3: TGTGCCAGCTCCGGGAATAGCGGGGGAATAACAGATACGCAGTATTTT.